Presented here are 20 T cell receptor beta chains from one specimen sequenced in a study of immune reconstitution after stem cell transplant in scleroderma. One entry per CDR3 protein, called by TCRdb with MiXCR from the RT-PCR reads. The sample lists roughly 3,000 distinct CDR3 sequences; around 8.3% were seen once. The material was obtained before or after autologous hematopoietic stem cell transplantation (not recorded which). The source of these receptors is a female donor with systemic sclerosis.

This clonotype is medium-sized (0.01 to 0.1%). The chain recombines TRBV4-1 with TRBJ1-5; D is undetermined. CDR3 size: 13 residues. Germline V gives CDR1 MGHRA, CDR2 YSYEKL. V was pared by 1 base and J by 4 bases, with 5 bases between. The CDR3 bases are TGCGCCAGCAGCCAAGCGGGGAATCAGCCCCAGCATTTT. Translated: CASSQAGNQPQHF.

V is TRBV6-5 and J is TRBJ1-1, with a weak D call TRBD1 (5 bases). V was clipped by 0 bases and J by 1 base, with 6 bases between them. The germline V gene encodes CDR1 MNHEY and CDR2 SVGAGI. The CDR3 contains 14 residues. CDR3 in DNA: TGTGCCAGCAGTTACTCTACAGGGAACACTGAAGCTTTCTTT. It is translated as CASSYSTGNTEAFF.

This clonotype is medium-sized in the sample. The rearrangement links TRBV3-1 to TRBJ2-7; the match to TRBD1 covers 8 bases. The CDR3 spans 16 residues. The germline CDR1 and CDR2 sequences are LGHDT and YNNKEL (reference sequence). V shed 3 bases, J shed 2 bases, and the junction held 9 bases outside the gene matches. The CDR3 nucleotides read TGTGCCAGCAGCCAGGCGGACAGGGTATCCCCCTACGAGCAGTACTTC. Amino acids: CASSQADRVSPYEQYF.

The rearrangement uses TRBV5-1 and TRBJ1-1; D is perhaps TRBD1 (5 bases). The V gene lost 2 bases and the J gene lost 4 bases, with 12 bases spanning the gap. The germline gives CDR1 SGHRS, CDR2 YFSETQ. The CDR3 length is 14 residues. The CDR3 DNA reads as TGCGCCAGCAGCTTAGGGACCTGGACCACTGAAGCTTTCTTT. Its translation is CASSLGTWTTEAFF.

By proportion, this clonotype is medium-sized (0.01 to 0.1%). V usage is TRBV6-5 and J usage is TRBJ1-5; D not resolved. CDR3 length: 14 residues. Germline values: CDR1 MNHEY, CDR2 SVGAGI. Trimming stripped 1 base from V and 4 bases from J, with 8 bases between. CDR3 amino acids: CASSYYGPNQPQHF. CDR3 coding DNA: TGTGCCAGCAGTTACTACGGGCCGAATCAGCCCCAGCATTTT.

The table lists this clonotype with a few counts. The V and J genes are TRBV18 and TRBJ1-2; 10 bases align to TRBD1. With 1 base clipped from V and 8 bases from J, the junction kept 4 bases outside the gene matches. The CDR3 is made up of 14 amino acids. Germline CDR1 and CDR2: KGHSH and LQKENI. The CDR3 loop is CASSPRGTGEGYTF. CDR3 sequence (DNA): TGTGCCAGCTCACCACGCGGGACAGGGGAAGGCTACACCTTC.

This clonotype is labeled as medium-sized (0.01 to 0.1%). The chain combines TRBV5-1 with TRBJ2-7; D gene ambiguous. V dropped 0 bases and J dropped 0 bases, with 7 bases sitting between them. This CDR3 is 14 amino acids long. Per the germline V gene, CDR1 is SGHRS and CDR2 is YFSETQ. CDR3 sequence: CASSLEGNSYEQYF. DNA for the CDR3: TGCGCCAGCAGCTTGGAGGGCAACTCCTACGAGCAGTACTTC.

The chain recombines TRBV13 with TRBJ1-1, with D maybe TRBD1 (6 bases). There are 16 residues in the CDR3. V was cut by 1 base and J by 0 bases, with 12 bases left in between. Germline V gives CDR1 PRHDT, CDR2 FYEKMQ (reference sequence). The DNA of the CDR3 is TGTGCCAGCAGCTTAGCCGGGGGGGGGCTGAACACTGAAGCTTTCTTT. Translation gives CASSLAGGGLNTEAFF. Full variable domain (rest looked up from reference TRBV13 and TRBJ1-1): AAGVIQSPRHLIKEKRETATLKCYPIPRHDTVYWYQQGPGQDPQFLISFYEKMQSDKGSIPDRFSAQQFSDYHSELNMSSLELGDSALYFCASSLAGGGLNTEAFFGQGTRLTVV.

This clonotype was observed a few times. The CDR3 protein is CSVEEGGVRTEQYF. The CDR3 nucleotides are TGCAGCGTTGAAGAAGGGGGGGTCCGTACCGAGCAGTACTTC. The gene calls are TRBV29-1 and TRBJ2-7, with D perhaps TRBD2 (7 bases). Germline CDR1 reads SQVTM; CDR2 reads ANQGSEA. Between the trimmed V and J ends, which lost 0 bases and 6 bases, there was a span of 15 bases. This CDR3 is 14 amino acids long.

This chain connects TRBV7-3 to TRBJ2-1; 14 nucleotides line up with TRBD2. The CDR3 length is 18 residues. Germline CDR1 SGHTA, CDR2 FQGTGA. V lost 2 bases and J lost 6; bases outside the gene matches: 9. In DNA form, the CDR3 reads TGTGCCAGCAGCTTAGTTGGGACTAGCGGGAGTAATGGCAATGAGCAGTTCTTC. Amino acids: CASSLVGTSGSNGNEQFF.

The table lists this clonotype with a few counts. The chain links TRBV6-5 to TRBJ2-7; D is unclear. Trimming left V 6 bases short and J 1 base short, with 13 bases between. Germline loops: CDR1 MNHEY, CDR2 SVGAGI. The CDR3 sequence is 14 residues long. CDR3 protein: CASSSGLGSYEQYF. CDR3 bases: TGTGCCAGCAGCTCCGGGTTAGGGTCCTACGAGCAGTACTTC.

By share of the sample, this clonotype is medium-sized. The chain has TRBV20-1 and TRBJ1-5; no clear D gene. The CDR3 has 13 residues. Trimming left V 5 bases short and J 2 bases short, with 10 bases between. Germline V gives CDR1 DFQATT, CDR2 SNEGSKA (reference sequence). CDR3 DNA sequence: TGCAGTGCTGTGTTTTTACGCAATCAGCCCCAGCATTTT. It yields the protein CSAVFLRNQPQHF.

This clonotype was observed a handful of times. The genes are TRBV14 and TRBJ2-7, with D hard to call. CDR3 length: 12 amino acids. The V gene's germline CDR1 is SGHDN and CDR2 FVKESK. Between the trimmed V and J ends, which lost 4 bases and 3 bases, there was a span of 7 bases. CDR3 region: CASSPANYEQYF. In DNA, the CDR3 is TGTGCCAGCAGCCCAGCGAACTACGAGCAGTACTTC.

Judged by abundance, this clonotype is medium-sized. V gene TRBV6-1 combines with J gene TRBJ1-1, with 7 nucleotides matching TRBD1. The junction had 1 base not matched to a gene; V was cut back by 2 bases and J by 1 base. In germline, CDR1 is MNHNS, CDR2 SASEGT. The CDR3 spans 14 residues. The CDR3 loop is CASSENRGNTEAFF. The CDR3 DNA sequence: TGTGCCAGCAGTGAAAACAGGGGGAACACTGAAGCTTTCTTT.

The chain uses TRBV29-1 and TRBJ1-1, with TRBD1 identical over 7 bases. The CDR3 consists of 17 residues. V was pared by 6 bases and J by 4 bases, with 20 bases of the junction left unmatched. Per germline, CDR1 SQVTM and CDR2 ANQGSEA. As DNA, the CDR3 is TGCAGCGTGGGACAGCTGGCTTTGGAGGGCGAAGGCACTGAAGCTTTCTTT. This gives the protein CSVGQLALEGEGTEAFF.

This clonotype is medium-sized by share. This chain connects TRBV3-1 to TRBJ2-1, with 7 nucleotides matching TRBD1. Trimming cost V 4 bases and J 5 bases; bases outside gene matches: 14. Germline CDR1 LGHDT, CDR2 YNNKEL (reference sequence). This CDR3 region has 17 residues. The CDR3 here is CASSPGTAGLGNNEQFF. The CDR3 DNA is TGTGCCAGCAGCCCCGGGACAGCCGGTCTGGGGAACAATGAGCAGTTCTTC.

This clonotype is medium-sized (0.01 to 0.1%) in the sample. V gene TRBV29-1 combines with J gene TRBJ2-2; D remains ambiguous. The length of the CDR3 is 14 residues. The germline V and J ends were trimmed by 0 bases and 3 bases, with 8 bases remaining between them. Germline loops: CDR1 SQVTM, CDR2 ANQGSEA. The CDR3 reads CSVEEAHHTGELFF. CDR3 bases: TGCAGCGTTGAAGAAGCGCACCACACCGGGGAGCTGTTTTTT.

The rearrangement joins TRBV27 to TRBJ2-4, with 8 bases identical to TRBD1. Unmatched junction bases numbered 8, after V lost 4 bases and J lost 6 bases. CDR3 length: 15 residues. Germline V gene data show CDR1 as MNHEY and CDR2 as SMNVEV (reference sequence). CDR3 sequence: CASSSETGERNIQYF. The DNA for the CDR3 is TGTGCCAGCAGTTCCGAGACAGGGGAACGAAACATTCAGTACTTC.

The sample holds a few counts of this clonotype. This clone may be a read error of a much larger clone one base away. CDR3 DNA: TGCAGTGCTAGAAGGGACAGGGACACCGGGGAGCTGTTTTTT. Translating gives CSARRDRDTGELFF. V and J are TRBV20-1 and TRBJ2-2; TRBD1 aligns across 9 bases. The V gene's germline CDR1 is DFQATT and CDR2 SNEGSKA (reference sequence). Losses at the gene ends were 2 bases for V and 3 bases for J; bases not matched to a gene: 1. The length of the CDR3 is 14 residues.

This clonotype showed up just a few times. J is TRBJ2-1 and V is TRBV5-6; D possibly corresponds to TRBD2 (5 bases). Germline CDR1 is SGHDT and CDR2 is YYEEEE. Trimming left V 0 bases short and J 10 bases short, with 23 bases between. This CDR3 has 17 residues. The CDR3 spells CASSLGGYRRIVKEQFF. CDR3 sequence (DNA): TGTGCCAGCAGCTTGGGAGGGTATAGACGAATCGTTAAGGAGCAGTTCTTC.